This TCR beta chain is drawn from a study of tumor-infiltrating lymphocytes in primary liver carcinoma. In this sample, this clonotype turned up a few times. V lost 4 bases to trimming and J lost 5 bases, with 3 bases between them. CDR1 is MGHRA and CDR2 is YSYEKL in the germline V gene. This CDR3 has 10 residues. The template, about 550 ng total RNA, yielded TCR beta cDNA made with a constant-region primer. Three rounds of nested multiplex PCR with slightly modified ARM-PCR produced TCR beta libraries. A C-beta reverse primer and TRBV1-TRBV30 forward primers served in each of the first two PCR rounds, at around 10 cycles apiece. In TCRdb, the multiplex PCR reads were re-called with MiXCR into one record per CDR3 protein. The data hold some 190,000 distinct CDR3 sequences, with roughly 60% observed a single time. Germline DNA was extracted too, while blood RNA derived from unsorted whole blood. A sample of roughly 4.2 milliliters of peripheral blood was taken before surgery.

The chain uses TRBV4-1 and TRBJ2-7, with unresolved D. This clonotype was sampled from a man in his forties or fifties with primary liver carcinoma and hepatitis B virus infection. Sequenced input: peripheral blood. The CDR3 coding sequence is TGCGCCAGCAGCCCGAACGAGCAGTACTTC. Encoded protein: CASSPNEQYF.